The subject of this entry is one TCR beta chain. This entry is derived from a study of blood T cell repertoires in COVID-19. About the study: Samples representing acute and convalescent COVID-19 were sourced from the United States, Italy and Spain. Sources were T cells, B-cell-depleted T cells, or PBMCs; the material itself was cDNA or gDNA.

The CDR3 is 12 amino acids. Per the germline V gene, CDR1 is MDHEN and CDR2 is SYDVKM. The germline V and J ends were trimmed by 3 bases and 6 bases, with 9 bases remaining between them. Per the authors' pipeline: Reference gene primer amplification yielded estimated nucleated cell counts. Data came from immunoSEQ multiplex PCR; TCRdb stores just in-frame clones and leaves some out. D and trimming come from the DNA, and the V and J calls and clone size come from that table. This sample carries 200,000 or so clones, 88% of them seen once, and the ten largest clones take approximately 1.6%. Material for sequencing was peripheral blood. The source is a man in his 70s with acute or convalescent COVID-19. This rearrangement joins TRBV28 to TRBJ2-7; maybe TRBD2 (6 bases). The CDR3 is CASSFPGGEQYF. In nucleotides, the CDR3 is TGTGCCAGCAGTTTTCCCGGGGGCGAGCAGTACTTC. The complete variable domain, with remaining parts taken from reference TRBV28 and TRBJ2-7, reads DVKVTQSSRYLVKRTGEKVFLECVQDMDHENMFWYRQDPGLGLRLIYFSYDVKMKEKGDIPEGYSVSREKKERFSLILESASTNQTSMYLCASSFPGGEQYFGPGTRLTVT.